The T cell receptor (beta chain) described here comes from a study of response to subunit inactivated influenza vaccine. Study findings and constraints: Authors suggested few new T cells are recruited by each seasonal influenza vaccination.

Comments on this clonotype: The antigen is not known.

TCRdb re-derived calls from the RT-PCR reads in MiXCR, one entry per CDR3 protein. Of more than 700,000 distinct CDR3 sequences in the sample, around 21% are singletons; the top ten hold more than 8.5%. Here the sequenced sample was PBMCs from blood, taken more than 4 days after vaccination. The receptor's source is a man in his fifties or sixties who received an inactivated influenza vaccine.

CDR3 nucleotide sequence: TGTGCCAGCAGCCAAAGTGGGGATTCCTACAATGAGCAGTTCTTC. Protein: CASSQSGDSYNEQFF. This chain connects TRBV7-3 to TRBJ2-1; no firm D call. CDR1 and CDR2 from the germline V gene are SGHTA and FQGTGA. The CDR3 consists of 15 residues. V gave up 5 bases and J gave up 1 base, with 12 bases separating them.